The clone carrying this TCR beta chain has just one count. The sample originates from a study of T-cell memory formation after mild COVID-19. CDR3 length: 16 amino acids. CDR1 is SGHTA and CDR2 is FQGTGA in the germline V gene. V gave up 2 bases and J gave up 7 bases, with 15 bases separating them. TCRdb fed the 5' RACE reads into MiXCR, producing one record per CDR3 protein. The sample holds roughly 200,000 distinct CDR3 sequences, about a sixth seen once. The rearrangement links TRBV7-3 to TRBJ1-6; D is ambiguous. The receptor was derived from an adult woman who had mild COVID-19 (a few samples of this study predate the infection). Cell type and time point are not known. Sequenced material: PBMCs or a T cell subset sorted from them (not recorded which). The DNA of the CDR3 is TGTGCCAGCAGCTTAGTTCCCGGGAGAAGGAATTCACCCCTCCACTTT. Translation gives CASSLVPGRRNSPLHF.